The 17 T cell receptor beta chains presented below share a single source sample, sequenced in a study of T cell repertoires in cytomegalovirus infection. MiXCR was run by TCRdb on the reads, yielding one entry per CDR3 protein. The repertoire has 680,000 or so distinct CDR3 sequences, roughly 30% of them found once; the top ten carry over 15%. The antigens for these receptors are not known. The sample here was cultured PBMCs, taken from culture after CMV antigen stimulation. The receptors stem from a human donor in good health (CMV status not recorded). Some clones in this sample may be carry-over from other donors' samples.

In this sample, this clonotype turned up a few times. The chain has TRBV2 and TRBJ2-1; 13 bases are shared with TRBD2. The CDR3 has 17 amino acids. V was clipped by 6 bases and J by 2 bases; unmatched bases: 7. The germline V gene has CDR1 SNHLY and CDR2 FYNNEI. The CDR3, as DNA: TGTGCCAGCAGGGGACTAGCGGGACTATCACCCTACAATGAGCAGTTCTTC. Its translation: CASRGLAGLSPYNEQFF.

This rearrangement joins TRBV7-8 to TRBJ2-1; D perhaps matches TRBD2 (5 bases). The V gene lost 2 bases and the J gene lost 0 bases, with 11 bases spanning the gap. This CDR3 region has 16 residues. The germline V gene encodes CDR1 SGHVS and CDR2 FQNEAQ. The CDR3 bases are TGTGCCAGCAGCTTATATCGGGGTTCCTCCTACAATGAGCAGTTCTTC. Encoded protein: CASSLYRGSSYNEQFF.

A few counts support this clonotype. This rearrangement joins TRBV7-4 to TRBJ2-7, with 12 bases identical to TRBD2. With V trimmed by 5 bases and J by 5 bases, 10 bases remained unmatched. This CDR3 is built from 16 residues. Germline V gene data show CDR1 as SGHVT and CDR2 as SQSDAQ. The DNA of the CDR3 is TGTGCCAGCAGCCGACACCGACTAGCGGGAGATGACGAGCAGTACTTC. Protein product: CASSRHRLAGDDEQYF. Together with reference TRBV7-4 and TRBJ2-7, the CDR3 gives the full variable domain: GAGVSQSPRYKVAKRGRDVALRCDSISGHVTLYWYRQTLGQGSEVLTYSQSDAQRDKSGRPSGRFSAERPERSVSTLKIQRTEQGDSAVYLCASSRHRLAGDDEQYFGPGTRLTVT.

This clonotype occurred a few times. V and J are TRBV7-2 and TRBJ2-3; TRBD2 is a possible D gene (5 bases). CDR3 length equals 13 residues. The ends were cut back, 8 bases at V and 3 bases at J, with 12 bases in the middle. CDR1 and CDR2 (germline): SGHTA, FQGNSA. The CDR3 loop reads CASAWSGTDTQYF. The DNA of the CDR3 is TGTGCCAGCGCCTGGTCGGGGACAGATACGCAGTATTTT. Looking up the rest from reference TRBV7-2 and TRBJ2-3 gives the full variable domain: GAGVSQSPSNKVTEKGKDVELRCDPISGHTALYWYRQSLGQGLEFLIYFQGNSAPDKSGLPSDRFSAERTGGSVSTLTIQRTQQEDSAVYLCASAWSGTDTQYFGPGTRLTVL.

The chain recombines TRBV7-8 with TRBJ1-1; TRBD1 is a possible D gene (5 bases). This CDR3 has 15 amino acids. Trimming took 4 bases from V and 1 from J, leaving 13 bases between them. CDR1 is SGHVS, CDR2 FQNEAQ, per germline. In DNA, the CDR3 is TGTGCCAGCAGCTCCACAGCAGGGCAGAACACTGAAGCTTTCTTT. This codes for CASSSTAGQNTEAFF. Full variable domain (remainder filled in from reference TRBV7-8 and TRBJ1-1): GAGVSQSPRYKVAKRGQDVALRCDPISGHVSLFWYQQALGQGPEFLTYFQNEAQLDKSGLPSDRFFAERPEGSVSTLKIQRTQQEDSAVYLCASSSTAGQNTEAFFGQGTRLTVV.

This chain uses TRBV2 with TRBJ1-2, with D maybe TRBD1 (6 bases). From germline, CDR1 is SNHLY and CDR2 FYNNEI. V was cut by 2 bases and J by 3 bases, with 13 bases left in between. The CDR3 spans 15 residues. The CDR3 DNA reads TGTGCCAGCAGTGAAATAATTAGGGGGTACTATGGCTACACCTTC. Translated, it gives CASSEIIRGYYGYTF.

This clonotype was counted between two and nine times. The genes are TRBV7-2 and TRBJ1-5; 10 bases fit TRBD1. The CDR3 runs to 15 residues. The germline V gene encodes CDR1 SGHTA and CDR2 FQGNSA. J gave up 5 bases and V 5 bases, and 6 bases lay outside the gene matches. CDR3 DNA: TGTGCCAGCAGCCGTCCGGGACAGGGGTATCAGCCCCAGCATTTT. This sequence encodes CASSRPGQGYQPQHF.

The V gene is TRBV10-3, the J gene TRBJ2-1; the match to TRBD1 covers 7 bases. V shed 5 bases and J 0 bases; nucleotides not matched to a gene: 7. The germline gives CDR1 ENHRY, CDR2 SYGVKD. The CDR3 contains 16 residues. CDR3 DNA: TGTGCCATCAGTAAAGACCGGGACAGCTCCTACAATGAGCAGTTCTTC. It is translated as CAISKDRDSSYNEQFF.

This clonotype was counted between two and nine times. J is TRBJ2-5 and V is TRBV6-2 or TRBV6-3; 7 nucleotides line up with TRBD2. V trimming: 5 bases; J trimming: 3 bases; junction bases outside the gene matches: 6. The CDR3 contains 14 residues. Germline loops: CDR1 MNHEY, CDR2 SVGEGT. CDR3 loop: CASSPSGAKETQYF. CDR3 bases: TGTGCCAGCAGTCCAAGCGGGGCGAAAGAGACCCAGTACTTC.

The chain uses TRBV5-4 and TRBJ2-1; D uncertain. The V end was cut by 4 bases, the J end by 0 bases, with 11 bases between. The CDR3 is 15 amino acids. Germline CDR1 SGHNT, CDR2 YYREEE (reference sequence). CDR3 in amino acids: CASSPFADSYNEQFF. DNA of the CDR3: TGTGCCAGCAGCCCCTTCGCAGACTCCTACAATGAGCAGTTCTTC.

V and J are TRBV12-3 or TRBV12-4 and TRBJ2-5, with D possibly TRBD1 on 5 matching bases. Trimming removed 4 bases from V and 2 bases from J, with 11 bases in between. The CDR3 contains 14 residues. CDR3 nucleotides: TGTGCCAGCAGTTCTTCAGGGAAACAAGAGACCCAGTACTTC. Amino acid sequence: CASSSSGKQETQYF.

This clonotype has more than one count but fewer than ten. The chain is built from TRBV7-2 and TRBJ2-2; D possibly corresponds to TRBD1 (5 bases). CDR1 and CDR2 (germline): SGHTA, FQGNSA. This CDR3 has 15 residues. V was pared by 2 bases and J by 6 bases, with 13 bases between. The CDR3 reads CASSLMLGAPGELFF. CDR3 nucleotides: TGTGCCAGCAGCTTAATGCTTGGGGCGCCCGGGGAGCTGTTTTTT.

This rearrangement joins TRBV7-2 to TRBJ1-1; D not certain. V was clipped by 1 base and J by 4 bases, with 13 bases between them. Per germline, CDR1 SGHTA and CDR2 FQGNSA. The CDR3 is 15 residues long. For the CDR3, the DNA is TGTGCCAGCAGCTTAGTCGGGAGGACGGCCACTGAAGCTTTCTTT. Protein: CASSLVGRTATEAFF.

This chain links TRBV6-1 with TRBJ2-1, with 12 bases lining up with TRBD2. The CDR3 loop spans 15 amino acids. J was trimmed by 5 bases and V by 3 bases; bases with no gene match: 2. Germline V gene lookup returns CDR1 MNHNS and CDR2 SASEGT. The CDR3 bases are TGTGCCAGCAGTGATGGACTAGCGGGGAACAATGAGCAGTTCTTC. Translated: CASSDGLAGNNEQFF.

CDR3 in amino acids: CSVAPDREGEQFF. In DNA, the CDR3 is TGCAGCGTTGCGCCGGACAGGGAGGGTGAGCAGTTCTTC. The V gene is TRBV29-1, the J gene TRBJ2-1, with D perhaps matching TRBD1 (8 bases). The V gene's germline CDR1 is SQVTM and CDR2 ANQGSEA. Trimming cost V 4 bases and J 9 bases, with 16 bases left between them. CDR3 length equals 13 residues.

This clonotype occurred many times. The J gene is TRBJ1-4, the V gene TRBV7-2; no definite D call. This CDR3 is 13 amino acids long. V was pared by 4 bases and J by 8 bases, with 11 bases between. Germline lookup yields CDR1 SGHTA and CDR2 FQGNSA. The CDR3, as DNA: TGTGCCAGCAGCTCCCGATTCGGGGAAAAACTGTTTTTT. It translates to CASSSRFGEKLFF.

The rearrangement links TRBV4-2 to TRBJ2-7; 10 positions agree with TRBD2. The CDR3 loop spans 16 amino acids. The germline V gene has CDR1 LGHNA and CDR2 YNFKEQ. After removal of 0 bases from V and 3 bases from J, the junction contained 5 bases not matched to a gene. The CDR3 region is CASSQDGAGGRYEQYF. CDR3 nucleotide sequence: TGTGCCAGCAGCCAAGATGGAGCGGGGGGGCGCTACGAGCAGTACTTC.